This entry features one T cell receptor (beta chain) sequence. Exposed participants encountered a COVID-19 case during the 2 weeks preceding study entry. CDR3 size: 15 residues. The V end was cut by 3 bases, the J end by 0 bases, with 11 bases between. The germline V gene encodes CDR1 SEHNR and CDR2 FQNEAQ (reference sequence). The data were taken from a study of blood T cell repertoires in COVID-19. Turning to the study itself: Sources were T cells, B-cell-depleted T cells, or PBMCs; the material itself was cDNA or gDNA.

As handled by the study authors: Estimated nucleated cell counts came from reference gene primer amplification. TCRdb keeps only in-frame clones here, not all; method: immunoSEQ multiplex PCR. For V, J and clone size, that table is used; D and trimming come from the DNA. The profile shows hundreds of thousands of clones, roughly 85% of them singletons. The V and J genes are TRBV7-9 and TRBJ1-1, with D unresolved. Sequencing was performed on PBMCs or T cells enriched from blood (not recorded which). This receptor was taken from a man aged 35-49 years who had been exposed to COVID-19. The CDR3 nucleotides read TGTGCCAGCAGCTTTCTGGGCCGTTTGAACACTGAAGCTTTCTTT. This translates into CASSFLGRLNTEAFF. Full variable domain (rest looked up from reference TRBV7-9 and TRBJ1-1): DTGVSQNPRHKITKRGQNVTFRCDPISEHNRLYWYRQTLGQGPEFLTYFQNEAQLEKSRLLSDRFSAERPKGSFSTLEIQRTEQGDSAMYLCASSFLGRLNTEAFFGQGTRLTVV.